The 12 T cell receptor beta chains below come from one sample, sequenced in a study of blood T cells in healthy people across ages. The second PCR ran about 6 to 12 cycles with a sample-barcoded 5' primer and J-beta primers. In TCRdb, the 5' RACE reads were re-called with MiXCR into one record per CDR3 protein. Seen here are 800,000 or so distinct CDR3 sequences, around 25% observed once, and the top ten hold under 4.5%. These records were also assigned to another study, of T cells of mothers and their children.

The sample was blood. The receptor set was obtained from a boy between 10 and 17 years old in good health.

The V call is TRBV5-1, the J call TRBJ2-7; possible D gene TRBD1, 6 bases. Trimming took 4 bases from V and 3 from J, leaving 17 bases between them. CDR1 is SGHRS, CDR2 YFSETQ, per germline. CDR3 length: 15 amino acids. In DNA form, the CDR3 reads TGCGCCAGCAGCCACACCGGACAGAGAGACTACGAGCAGTACTTC. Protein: CASSHTGQRDYEQYF.

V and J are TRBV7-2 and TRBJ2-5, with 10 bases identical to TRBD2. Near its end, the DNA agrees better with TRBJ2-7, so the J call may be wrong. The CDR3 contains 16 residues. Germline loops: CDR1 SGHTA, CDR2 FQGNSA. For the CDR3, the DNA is TGTGCCAGCAGCTCCCAAATAGCGGGGGGAACCTACGAGCAGTACTTC. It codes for CASSSQIAGGTYEQYF.

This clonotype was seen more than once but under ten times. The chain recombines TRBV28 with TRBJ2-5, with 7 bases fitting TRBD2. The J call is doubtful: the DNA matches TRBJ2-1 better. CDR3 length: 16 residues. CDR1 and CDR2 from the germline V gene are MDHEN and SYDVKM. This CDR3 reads CASKPSGDFSYNEQFF. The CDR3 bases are TGTGCCAGCAAACCCAGCGGGGACTTCTCCTACAATGAGCAGTTCTTC.

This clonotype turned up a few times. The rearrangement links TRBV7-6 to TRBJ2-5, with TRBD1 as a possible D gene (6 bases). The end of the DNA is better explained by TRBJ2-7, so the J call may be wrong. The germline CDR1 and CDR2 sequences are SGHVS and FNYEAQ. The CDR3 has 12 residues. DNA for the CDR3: TGTGCCAGCAGCTTTGGGACACACGAGCAGTACTTC. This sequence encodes CASSFGTHEQYF.

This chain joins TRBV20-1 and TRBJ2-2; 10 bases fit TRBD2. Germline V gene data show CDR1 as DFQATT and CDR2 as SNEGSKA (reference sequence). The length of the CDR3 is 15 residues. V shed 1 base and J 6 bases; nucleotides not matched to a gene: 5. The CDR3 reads CSARVSGRASGELFF. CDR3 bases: TGCAGTGCTAGAGTAAGCGGGAGGGCCTCCGGGGAGCTGTTTTTT.

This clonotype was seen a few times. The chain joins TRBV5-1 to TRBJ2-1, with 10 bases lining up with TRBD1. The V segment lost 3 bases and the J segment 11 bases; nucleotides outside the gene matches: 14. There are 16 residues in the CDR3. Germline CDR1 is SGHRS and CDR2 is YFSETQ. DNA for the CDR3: TGCGCCAGCAGCTACCAGCTGAAGGACAGGGGGGATCAGCAGTTCTTC. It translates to CASSYQLKDRGDQQFF.

CDR3 loop: CASSFIGGYQETQYF. The CDR3 region has the DNA TGTGCCAGCAGTTTTATCGGCGGTTACCAAGAGACCCAGTACTTC. The rearrangement links TRBV12-3 or TRBV12-4 to TRBJ2-5, with D unresolved. The CDR3 length is 15 residues. Trimming stripped 3 bases from V and 0 bases from J, with 11 bases between.

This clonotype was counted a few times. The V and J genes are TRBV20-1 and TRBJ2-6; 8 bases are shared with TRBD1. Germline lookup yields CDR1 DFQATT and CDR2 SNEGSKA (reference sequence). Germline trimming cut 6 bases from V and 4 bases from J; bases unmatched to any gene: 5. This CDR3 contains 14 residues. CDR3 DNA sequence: TGCAGTGCCCAGGACAGGGAGGGGGCCAACGTCCTGACTTTC. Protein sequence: CSAQDREGANVLTF.

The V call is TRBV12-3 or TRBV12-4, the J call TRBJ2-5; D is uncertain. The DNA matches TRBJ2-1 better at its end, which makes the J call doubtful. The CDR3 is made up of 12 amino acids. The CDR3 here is CASSLETHEQFF. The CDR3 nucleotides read TGTGCCAGCAGTCTAGAAACCCATGAGCAGTTCTTC.

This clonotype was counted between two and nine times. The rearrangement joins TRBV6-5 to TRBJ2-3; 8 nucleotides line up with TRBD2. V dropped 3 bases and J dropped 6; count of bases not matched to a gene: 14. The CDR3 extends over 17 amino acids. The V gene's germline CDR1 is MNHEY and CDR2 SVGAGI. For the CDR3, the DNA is TGTGCCAGCAGTTATCGGGGGGGCGGGAGCCTTGCGGATACGCAGTATTTT. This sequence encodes CASSYRGGGSLADTQYF.

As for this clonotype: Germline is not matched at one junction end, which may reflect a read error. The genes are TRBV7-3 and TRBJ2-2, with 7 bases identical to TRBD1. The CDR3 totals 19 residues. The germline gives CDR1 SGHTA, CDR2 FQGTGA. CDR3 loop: CASSLAPGQLARTPGSCLF. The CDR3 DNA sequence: TGTGCCAGCAGCCTAGCCCCGGGACAGCTGGCGAGAACACCGGGGAGCTGTCTTTTT.

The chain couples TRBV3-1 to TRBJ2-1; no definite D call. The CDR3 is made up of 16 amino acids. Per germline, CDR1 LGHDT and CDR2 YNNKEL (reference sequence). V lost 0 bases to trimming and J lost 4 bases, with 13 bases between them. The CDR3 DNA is TGTGCCAGCAGCCAAGACTTCACTTGGAAGTACAATGAGCAGTTCTTC. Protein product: CASSQDFTWKYNEQFF.